This T cell receptor beta chain derives from a study of shared clonotypes between healthy human individuals. Study observations and caveats: Collection of samples was limited to blood; tissue repertoires likely differ.

This CDR3 contains 18 residues. J was trimmed by 0 bases and V by 3 bases; bases with no gene match: 11. Germline CDR1 MDHEN, CDR2 SYDVKM. The authors split each subset's genomic DNA evenly across several immunoSEQ plates. The data were produced by immunoSEQ multiplex PCR, yet TCRdb's version contains in-frame clones alone and is incomplete. The data hold 2.3 million or so clones, with approximately 95% observed a single time. Worth noting for this clone: The target antigen is unknown.

All the donors were Caucasian adults who lived in Nashville, Tennessee. The sequenced material came from naive CD4+ T cells from PBMCs. Sample subset: CD45RA+ positively selected. The sequence derives from a man between 18 and 35 years old in good health. Some clones in this sample may be carry-over from other donors' samples. J is TRBJ1-2 and V is TRBV28, with TRBD1 matching 9 bases. The CDR3 coding sequence is TGTGCCAGCAGTTTTCTAACACAGGGGGCCCAAGCTAACTATGGCTACACCTTC. Translated, it gives CASSFLTQGAQANYGYTF.